These 3 T cell receptor beta chains were sequenced from one sample in a study of PD-L1 blockade in urothelial cancer. The table came from immunoSEQ multiplex PCR; TCRdb's copy has only in-frame clones and leaves some out. The sample records more than 60,000 clones, about nine tenths being singletons. As for time point: peripheral blood 6 weeks after treatment start. Sample: PBMCs, taken around atezolizumab (anti-PD-L1) treatment. The source of these receptors is a man aged 55 to 70 with urothelial cancer.

This chain uses TRBV28 with TRBJ1-4, with TRBD1 matching over 8 bases. The CDR3 consists of 15 residues. Trimming at V came to 3 bases and at J to 10 bases, leaving 10 bases not matched to a gene. The germline CDR1 and CDR2 sequences are MDHEN and SYDVKM. CDR3 region: CASSFPSRGQGKLFF. CDR3 coding DNA: TGTGCCAGCAGTTTCCCCTCCAGGGGGCAGGGAAAACTGTTTTTT.

The genes are TRBV2 and TRBJ1-6, with TRBD1 as a possible D gene (5 bases). Germline V CDR1 and CDR2: SNHLY, FYNNEI. The ends were cut back, 8 bases at V and 7 bases at J, with 18 bases in the middle. The CDR3 is 15 amino acids. The CDR3 nucleotides are TGTGCCAGCGTTCCCGACGGGGGTAAGAATTCACCCCTCCACTTT. It yields the protein CASVPDGGKNSPLHF. Drawing the rest from reference TRBV2 and TRBJ1-6, the complete variable domain is EPEVTQTPSHQVTQMGQEVILRCVPISNHLYFYWYRQILGQKVEFLVSFYNNEISEKSEIFDDQFSVERPDGSNFTLKIRSTKLEDSAMYFCASVPDGGKNSPLHFGNGTRLTVT.

This chain uses TRBV11-2 with TRBJ2-1; TRBD2 is a possible D gene (7 bases). From germline, CDR1 is SGHAT and CDR2 FQNNGV. The CDR3 runs to 15 residues. V was pared by 2 bases and J by 5 bases, with 13 bases between. CDR3 bases: TGTGCCAGCAGCTTATGGGGGGGCGCCCACAATGAGCAGTTCTTC. Protein: CASSLWGGAHNEQFF.